This passage covers 15 T cell receptor beta chains from one sample sequenced in a study of type 1 and type 2 diabetes patients. Genomic DNA was the PCR template. Multiplex PCR with 30 forward and 13 reverse primers amplified the TCR beta CDR3. TCRdb processed the multiplex PCR reads anew with MiXCR; each CDR3 protein has one entry. The table has 250,000 to 300,000 distinct CDR3 sequences, approximately 45% seen once. The sequenced material came from peripheral blood mononuclear cells (PBMCs). These receptors were obtained from a man aged 18 to 29 with type 2 diabetes.

This clonotype was observed a few times. The rearrangement joins TRBV10-1 to TRBJ2-3; TRBD2 aligns across 11 bases. With V trimmed by 4 bases and J by 4 bases, 4 bases remained unmatched. Germline loops: CDR1 WNHNN, CDR2 SYGVQD (reference sequence). There are 15 residues in the CDR3. In DNA, the CDR3 is TGCGCCAGCAGTGTGGCTAGCGGGGGGCCAGATACGCAGTATTTT. Amino acids: CASSVASGGPDTQYF.

The gene calls are TRBV7-8 and TRBJ2-5; possibly TRBD1 or TRBD2 for D (5 bases each). Near its end, the DNA agrees better with TRBJ2-7, so the J call may be wrong. The CDR3 runs to 15 residues. Germline loops: CDR1 SGHVS, CDR2 FQNEAQ. CDR3 loop: CASSPRDPSSYEQYF. The CDR3 DNA reads TGTGCCAGCAGCCCCAGGGACCCTAGCTCCTACGAGCAGTACTTC.

The genes are TRBV19 and TRBJ2-2; TRBD1 aligns across 8 bases. This CDR3 contains 16 residues. Germline V gives CDR1 LNHDA, CDR2 SQIVND (reference sequence). The V segment lost 4 bases and the J segment 6 bases; nucleotides outside the gene matches: 10. CDR3 nucleotides: TGTGCCAGTAGTAACAGACAGGGGAAGATGGCCGGGGAGCTGTTTTTT. Its protein product is CASSNRQGKMAGELFF. Supplemented by reference TRBV19 and TRBJ2-2, the full variable domain reads DGGITQSPKYLFRKEGQNVTLSCEQNLNHDAMYWYRQDPGQGLRLIYYSQIVNDFQKGDIAEGYSVSREKKESFPLTVTSAQKNPTAFYLCASSNRQGKMAGELFFGEGSRLTVL.

The chain links TRBV12-3 or TRBV12-4 to TRBJ2-7; D is uncertain. The CDR3 is made up of 12 amino acids. V was trimmed by 2 bases and J by 7 bases, leaving 9 bases between them. The CDR3: CASSLIRREQYF. The CDR3 DNA sequence: TGTGCCAGCAGTTTAATTCGCCGAGAGCAGTACTTC.

This clonotype appeared a few times. The rearrangement joins TRBV19 to TRBJ1-5; D remains ambiguous. Germline loops: CDR1 LNHDA, CDR2 SQIVND (reference sequence). The CDR3 runs to 13 residues. V lost 7 bases, J lost 3 bases, and 10 bases lay in between. CDR3 loop: CASNREYNQPQHF. In DNA form, the CDR3 reads TGTGCCAGTAATCGGGAATACAATCAGCCCCAGCATTTT.

The J gene is TRBJ1-2, the V gene TRBV20-1, with 7 nucleotides matching TRBD1. CDR1 and CDR2 (germline): DFQATT, SNEGSKA (reference sequence). V was clipped by 5 bases and J by 5 bases; unmatched bases: 14. The CDR3 has 15 amino acids. The CDR3 region has the DNA TGCAGTGCTGCCCCGATAACGACAGGGTATTATGGCTACACCTTC. Translation gives CSAAPITTGYYGYTF.

This clonotype occurred many times. This CDR3 is CASSEIAGGELFF. CDR3 nucleotides: TGTGCCAGCAGTGAAATAGCTGGCGGGGAGCTGTTTTTT. The chain joins TRBV2 to TRBJ2-2; unclear D gene. V lost 2 bases to trimming and J lost 7 bases, with 8 bases between them. The CDR3 totals 13 residues. Germline assignment: CDR1 SNHLY and CDR2 FYNNEI.

Concerning this clonotype: A much more abundant neighbour one base away suggests this may be a read error. The V and J genes are TRBV2 and TRBJ2-7; D not certain. Germline values: CDR1 SNHLY, CDR2 FYNNEI. The CDR3 extends over 13 amino acids. The CDR3 here is CANSERRLYEQYF. Written as DNA, the CDR3 is TGTGCCAACAGTGAACGGCGGCTCTACGAGCAGTACTTC.

This clonotype was seen only a few times. The chain's CDR3 is CASMRGLQADTEAFF. The CDR3 nucleotides read TGTGCCAGCATGAGGGGACTCCAGGCGGACACTGAAGCTTTCTTT. The V and J genes are TRBV28 and TRBJ1-1, with a possible D match to TRBD1 (5 bases). The V gene lost 7 bases and the J gene lost 3 bases, with 18 bases spanning the gap. The CDR3 loop spans 15 amino acids. Per germline, CDR1 MDHEN and CDR2 SYDVKM.

The J gene is TRBJ1-1, the V gene TRBV7-3; D is undetermined. V dropped 2 bases and J dropped 5 bases, with 9 bases sitting between them. CDR3 length: 13 residues. The V gene's germline CDR1 is SGHTA and CDR2 FQGTGA. CDR3 protein: CASSLAVGTEAFF. CDR3 in DNA: TGTGCCAGCAGCTTAGCCGTGGGGACTGAAGCTTTCTTT.

This rearrangement joins TRBV24-1 to TRBJ2-7, with TRBD1 matching over 8 bases. The CDR3 length is 14 residues. The junction had 5 bases not matched to a gene; V was cut back by 3 bases and J by 5 bases. CDR1 is KGHDR and CDR2 is SFDVKD in the germline V gene. This CDR3 reads CATSDPDRVDEQYF. DNA for the CDR3: TGTGCCACCAGTGATCCGGACAGGGTGGACGAGCAGTACTTC.

Comment on this clonotype: At one boundary the junction diverges from the germline segment, which might be a read error. This chain connects TRBV19 to TRBJ1-2; D call uncertain. The length of the CDR3 is 14 residues. Germline assignment: CDR1 LNHDA and CDR2 SQIVND (reference sequence). For the CDR3, the DNA is TGTGCCAGTGGTATAAGGGTAGAGGGATCTGGCTACACCTTC. Protein: CASGIRVEGSGYTF.

The J gene is TRBJ2-7, the V gene TRBV7-2; 15 bases line up with TRBD2. This CDR3 spans 18 amino acids. CDR1 is SGHTA and CDR2 is FQGNSA in the germline V gene. The ends lost 4 bases at V and 3 bases at J; junction bases unmatched: 10. The CDR3, as DNA: TGTGCCAGCAGCTCAACCCGGGGACTAGCGGGAGGTTACTACGAGCAGTACTTC. It codes for CASSSTRGLAGGYYEQYF.

J is TRBJ2-7 and V is TRBV7-6, with 8 bases fitting TRBD1. CDR1 and CDR2 (germline): SGHVS, FNYEAQ. The CDR3 is 15 amino acids. The junction had 5 bases not matched to a gene; V was cut back by 1 base and J by 3 bases. The chain's CDR3 is CASSLGTGPIYEQYF. Here the CDR3 DNA reads TGTGCCAGCAGCTTAGGGACAGGGCCAATCTACGAGCAGTACTTC.

The genes are TRBV20-1 and TRBJ2-3; the D is unclear. V lost 5 bases and J 1 base, leaving 10 bases between the germline ends. Germline V gene lookup returns CDR1 DFQATT and CDR2 SNEGSKA (reference sequence). This CDR3 region has 13 residues. Here the CDR3 reads CSASFGRTDTQYF. In nucleotides, the CDR3 is TGCAGTGCTTCTTTCGGGCGCACAGATACGCAGTATTTT.